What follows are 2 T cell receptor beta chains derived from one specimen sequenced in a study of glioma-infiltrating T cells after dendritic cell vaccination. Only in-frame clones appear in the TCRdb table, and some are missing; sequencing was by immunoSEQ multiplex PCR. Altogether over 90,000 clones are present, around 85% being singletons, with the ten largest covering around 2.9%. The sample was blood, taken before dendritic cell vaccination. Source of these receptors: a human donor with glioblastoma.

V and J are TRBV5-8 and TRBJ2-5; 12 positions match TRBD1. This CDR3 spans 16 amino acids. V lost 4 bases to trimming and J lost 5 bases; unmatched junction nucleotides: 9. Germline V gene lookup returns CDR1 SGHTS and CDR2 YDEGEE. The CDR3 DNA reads TGTGCCAGCAGCGGAGGGACAGGGGGCTTTGGGGAGACCCAGTACTTC. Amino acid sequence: CASSGGTGGFGETQYF. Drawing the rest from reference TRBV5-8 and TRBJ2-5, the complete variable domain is EAGVTQSPTHLIKTRGQQATLRCSPISGHTSVYWYQQALGLGLQFLLWYDEGEERNRGNFPPRFSGRQFPNYSSELNVNALELEDSALYLCASSGGTGGFGETQYFGPGTRLLVL.

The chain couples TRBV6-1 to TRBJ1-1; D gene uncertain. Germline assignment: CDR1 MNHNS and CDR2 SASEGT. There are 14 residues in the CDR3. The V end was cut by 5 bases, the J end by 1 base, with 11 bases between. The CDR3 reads CASSQLAGNTEAFF. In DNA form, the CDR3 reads TGTGCCAGCAGTCAACTCGCGGGGAACACTGAAGCTTTCTTT.